This record covers a single T cell receptor (beta chain). The data are from a study of T cell changes during pregnancy in multiple sclerosis. V was trimmed by 2 bases and J by 8 bases, leaving 22 bases between them. CDR1 and CDR2 from the germline V gene are MNHNS and SASEGT. The CDR3 is 17 amino acids. Method: immunoSEQ multiplex PCR; TCRdb's copy keeps in-frame clones and lacks some. The sample includes 84,000 or so clones, approximately 94% of them seen just once. This clonotype was sampled from a female donor with multiple sclerosis, enrolled in a pregnancy study. Source: peripheral blood, taken in the third trimester of pregnancy. V gene TRBV6-1 combines with J gene TRBJ1-3; the D gene is possibly TRBD1 (6 bases). The CDR3 bases are TGTGCCAGCAGTGAAAGTGGGGGCCTCCGAGCTTTGGACACCATATATTTT. It is translated as CASSESGGLRALDTIYF.